The entry that follows covers one T cell receptor beta chain sequence. This entry is derived from a study of early T cells in non-severe SARS-CoV-2 infection. MiXCR, run by TCRdb on the 5' RACE reads, gives a single entry per CDR3 protein. The table includes approximately 71,000 distinct CDR3 sequences, roughly 12% detected once. The V end was cut by 1 base, the J end by 5 bases, with 15 bases between. The CDR3 has 16 residues. The germline V gene encodes CDR1 SNHLY and CDR2 FYNNEI. This chain joins TRBV2 and TRBJ2-1; D tentatively reads TRBD1 or TRBD2 (5 bases each). The sample consisted of whole blood. The clonotype originates from an adult who was a healthcare worker with PCR-confirmed SARS-CoV-2 infection or an uninfected control (not recorded which). The CDR3 sequence: CASSEVAGWENNEQFF. CDR3 nucleotides: TGTGCCAGCAGTGAAGTGGCAGGGTGGGAGAACAATGAGCAGTTCTTC.